The present TCR beta chain was sequenced within a study of blood T cell repertoires in COVID-19. In terms of age and location, participants ranged from roughly 18 to 95 years and lived in about two dozen US areas. This CDR3 spans 14 amino acids. J was trimmed by 6 bases and V by 7 bases; bases with no gene match: 8. The germline V gene has CDR1 MNHEY and CDR2 SVGAGI. The protocol was immunoSEQ multiplex PCR, while the TCRdb copy is restricted to in-frame clones and leaves out a portion. The sample includes some 240,000 clones, approximately 83% of them seen just once. The TCR sequence derives from a woman in her thirties or forties with acute COVID-19. The chain has TRBV6-5 and TRBJ1-4; 7 bases map to TRBD1. The material sequenced was PBMCs or T cells enriched from blood (not recorded which). CDR3 in DNA: TGTGCCAGCAAGCGGAGGGGGCTGGATGAAAAACTGTTTTTT. The encoded protein is CASKRRGLDEKLFF.